This TCR beta chain was observed in a study of blood T cell repertoires in COVID-19. At the level of the study: Samples representing acute and convalescent COVID-19 were sourced from the United States, Italy and Spain.

Germline V gene sequence: CDR1 SGHKS, CDR2 YYEKEE (reference sequence). The CDR3 has 15 amino acids. V lost 9 bases and J lost 5, with 21 bases in between. Only in-frame clones appear in the TCRdb table, and some are missing; sequencing was by immunoSEQ multiplex PCR. The sample consists of about 77,000 clones, 70% to 90% of them appearing once. This TCR was recovered from a woman older than 75 with acute or convalescent COVID-19. This rearrangement joins TRBV5-5 to TRBJ1-5; no reliable D call. Sequencing input: peripheral blood. This CDR3 is CAILLAPTVDQPQHF. For the CDR3, the DNA is TGTGCCATCTTGCTAGCCCCGACGGTCGATCAGCCCCAGCATTTT.